These 8 T cell receptor beta chains were all obtained from the same sample, sequenced in a study of blood T cell repertoires in COVID-19. Clones were sequenced by immunoSEQ multiplex PCR, and TCRdb holds only the in-frame ones, with some missing. Of about 270,000 clones listed, approximately 89% are singletons. The specimen was PBMCs or T cells enriched from blood (not recorded which). All receptors come from a woman in her thirties or forties with acute COVID-19.

The chain has TRBV19 and TRBJ1-1; D gene uncertain. With 9 bases removed from V and 0 bases from J, the gap between germline ends came to 11 bases. The CDR3 extends over 13 amino acids. Germline V gene lookup returns CDR1 LNHDA and CDR2 SQIVND (reference sequence). CDR3 DNA sequence: TGTGCCAGCGTGAGTCGTCTGAACACTGAAGCTTTCTTT. Its protein product is CASVSRLNTEAFF.

Points on this clone: At one boundary the junction diverges from the germline segment, which might be a read error. The chain combines TRBV7-7 with TRBJ2-5; 8 positions agree with TRBD2. The germline CDR1 and CDR2 sequences are SSHAT and FNYEAQ (reference sequence). This CDR3 contains 15 residues. This CDR3 reads CASSLVGTSGETQYF. The CDR3 DNA reads TGTGCTAGCAGCTTAGTGGGGACTAGTGGAGAGACCCAGTACTTC.

V gene TRBV12-3 or TRBV12-4 combines with J gene TRBJ2-2; D may be TRBD1 (6 bases). V was shortened by 6 bases and J by 8 bases, with 13 bases between the two germline ends. The CDR3 extends over 13 amino acids. The CDR3 loop reads CASSPGQFGELFF. CDR3 sequence (DNA): TGTGCCAGCAGCCCCGGACAGTTTGGGGAGCTGTTTTTT.

The chain carries TRBV27 and TRBJ2-3; TRBD2 matches at 9 bases. Per the germline V gene, CDR1 is MNHEY and CDR2 is SMNVEV (reference sequence). This CDR3 comprises 14 residues. The J segment lost 4 bases and the V segment lost 4 bases, leaving 3 bases of the junction unmatched. DNA of the CDR3: TGTGCCAGCAGTTCGGGACTAGCCGCAGATACGCAGTATTTT. Translating it yields CASSSGLAADTQYF.

The rearrangement links TRBV2 to TRBJ1-2; D is possibly TRBD1 (6 bases). The CDR3 spans 13 residues. From germline, CDR1 is SNHLY and CDR2 FYNNEI. V lost 8 bases and J 5 bases, leaving 15 bases between the germline ends. The chain's CDR3 is CASHREVLYGYTF. CDR3 nucleotide sequence: TGTGCCAGCCACAGGGAAGTGCTTTATGGCTACACCTTC.

The chain recombines TRBV27 with TRBJ1-2; D is perhaps TRBD1 (6 bases). The V gene lost 6 bases and the J gene lost 5 bases, with 22 bases spanning the gap. Germline CDR1 and CDR2: MNHEY and SMNVEV (reference sequence). CDR3 length: 16 amino acids. CDR3 sequence reads: CASRTLTGTDLYGYTF. DNA for the CDR3: TGTGCCAGCAGGACGTTGACAGGAACAGACCTTTATGGCTACACCTTC.

The V call is TRBV2, the J call TRBJ1-5, with D possibly TRBD1 on 5 matching bases. The V and J ends lost 0 bases and 5 bases respectively, with 11 bases between them. Germline assignment: CDR1 SNHLY and CDR2 FYNNEI. The CDR3 has 15 amino acids. In DNA, the CDR3 is TGTGCCAGCAGTGAAGCGCTTCCAGGGTATCAGCCCCAGCATTTT. This translates into CASSEALPGYQPQHF.

The J gene is TRBJ1-1, the V gene TRBV19; D perhaps matches TRBD1 (6 bases). Per germline, CDR1 LNHDA and CDR2 SQIVND (reference sequence). Trimming stripped 4 bases from V and 1 base from J, with 19 bases between. This CDR3 contains 17 residues. The CDR3 region is CASSTSSRGGPNTEAFF. The CDR3, as DNA: TGTGCCAGTAGTACCAGCAGTCGGGGGGGGCCGAACACTGAAGCTTTCTTT.